These 14 T cell receptor beta chains originate from one sample sequenced in a study of T-cell memory formation after mild COVID-19. Each CDR3 protein is one row after TCRdb ran MiXCR on the 5' RACE reads. The sample gives 250,000 to 350,000 distinct CDR3 sequences, approximately 15% of which show up once; roughly a fifth is in the top ten. Material: PBMCs or a T cell subset sorted from them (not recorded which). The receptors derive from a man younger than 35 who had mild COVID-19 (a few samples of this study predate the infection). Cell type and time point are not known.

This clonotype was detected only a few times. The chain recombines TRBV11-2 with TRBJ2-1; TRBD1 agrees at 7 bases. There are 15 residues in the CDR3. V shed 1 base, J shed 5 bases, and the junction held 5 bases outside the gene matches. Germline-derived CDR1 and CDR2 are SGHAT and FQNNGV. In nucleotides, the CDR3 is TGTGCCAGCAGCTTAGGCGCGACAGGGAACAATGAGCAGTTCTTC. Residues: CASSLGATGNNEQFF.

This clonotype has a handful of counts. The chain uses TRBV10-3 and TRBJ2-3; no reliable D call. This CDR3 has 13 amino acids. V lost 0 bases and J lost 8, with 9 bases in between. The V gene's germline CDR1 is ENHRY and CDR2 SYGVKD. This CDR3 reads CAISESGTGTQYF. CDR3 DNA sequence: TGTGCCATCAGTGAGTCGGGCACCGGTACGCAGTATTTT.

The chain is built from TRBV7-9 and TRBJ2-1; D gene unclear. V dropped 3 bases and J dropped 6 bases, with 6 bases sitting between them. CDR1 SEHNR and CDR2 FQNEAQ come from the germline V gene (reference sequence). CDR3 size: 12 residues. Written as DNA, the CDR3 is TGTGCCAGCAGCTTCGCACGCAATGAGCAGTTCTTC. Translating gives CASSFARNEQFF. Full variable domain (remainder filled in from reference TRBV7-9 and TRBJ2-1): DTGVSQNPRHKITKRGQNVTFRCDPISEHNRLYWYRQTLGQGPEFLTYFQNEAQLEKSRLLSDRFSAERPKGSFSTLEIQRTEQGDSAMYLCASSFARNEQFFGPGTRLTVL.

This clonotype has more than one count but fewer than ten. This chain links TRBV11-2 with TRBJ2-5; TRBD1 might be the D (6 bases). V was clipped by 3 bases and J by 0 bases, with 11 bases between them. Germline V gene lookup returns CDR1 SGHAT and CDR2 FQNNGV. This CDR3 has 15 residues. This CDR3 reads CASSFRGRYQETQYF. The CDR3 bases are TGTGCCAGCAGCTTCAGGGGTCGGTACCAAGAGACCCAGTACTTC.

This clonotype was detected a few times. This rearrangement joins TRBV28 to TRBJ2-3; 11 nucleotides align to TRBD1. This CDR3 region has 15 residues. Trimming at V came to 5 bases and at J to 5 bases, leaving 6 bases not matched to a gene. Germline loops: CDR1 MDHEN, CDR2 SYDVKM. CDR3 amino acids: CASSIGQGALDTQYF. The CDR3 DNA is TGTGCCAGCAGTATCGGACAGGGGGCATTAGATACGCAGTATTTT.

This clonotype was counted ten times or more. The chain has TRBV3-1 and TRBJ2-3, with TRBD2 identical over 10 bases. Trimming took 4 bases from V and 2 from J; bases not matched to a gene: 3. This CDR3 contains 15 residues. From germline, CDR1 is LGHDT and CDR2 YNNKEL (reference sequence). CDR3 residues: CASSPTSGDTDTQYF. Here the CDR3 DNA reads TGTGCCAGCAGCCCCACTAGCGGGGACACAGATACGCAGTATTTT.

This clonotype occurred a few times. The CDR3 loop is CASSGLVLSSYNEQFF. CDR3 sequence (DNA): TGCGCCAGCAGCGGCCTTGTCCTTAGCTCCTACAATGAGCAGTTCTTC. The V call is TRBV4-3, the J call TRBJ2-1; D gene uncertain. From germline, CDR1 is LGHNA and CDR2 YSLEER. V shed 5 bases and J shed 0 bases, with 14 bases lying between them. The CDR3 length is 16 residues.

The chain links TRBV4-1 to TRBJ2-1; weak D call: TRBD1 (6 bases). The CDR3 spans 16 residues. Trimming left V 0 bases short and J 7 bases short, with 16 bases between. Per germline, CDR1 MGHRA and CDR2 YSYEKL. The CDR3 coding sequence is TGCGCCAGCAGCCAAGATCCCAGGGGAGTAGGTAATGAGCAGTTCTTC. It is translated as CASSQDPRGVGNEQFF.

This clonotype was seen only a few times. The V gene is TRBV20-1, the J gene TRBJ2-5; 9 bases map to TRBD2. Germline CDR1 DFQATT, CDR2 SNEGSKA (reference sequence). There are 15 residues in the CDR3. Trimming removed 6 bases from V and 4 bases from J; junction bases left unmatched: 12. The DNA for the CDR3 is TGCAGTGCCATGCCACCGGGACTAGCCCCAGAGACCCAGTACTTC. Translated: CSAMPPGLAPETQYF.

The table lists this clonotype with a few counts. The chain links TRBV20-1 to TRBJ2-7; D gene uncertain. The CDR3 sequence is 13 residues long. Germline V lookup: CDR1 DFQATT, CDR2 SNEGSKA (reference sequence). V lost 3 bases and J 0 bases, leaving 9 bases between the germline ends. This CDR3 reads CSARTDRSYEQYF. The CDR3 DNA reads as TGCAGTGCTAGGACGGACCGCTCCTACGAGCAGTACTTC.

The chain links TRBV27 to TRBJ2-1; 11 nucleotides match TRBD1. The trim removed 4 bases at V and 6 bases at J, leaving 5 bases unmatched. The CDR3 is 15 residues long. Germline V gives CDR1 MNHEY, CDR2 SMNVEV (reference sequence). The CDR3 is CASSWGQGDLNEQFF. The CDR3 bases are TGTGCCAGCAGTTGGGGACAGGGGGACCTCAATGAGCAGTTCTTC.

This clonotype was seen more than once but under ten times. The V gene is TRBV5-1, the J gene TRBJ1-1, with a weak D call TRBD1 (6 bases). Trimming took 0 bases from V and 0 from J, leaving 6 bases between them. This CDR3 is built from 14 residues. The germline CDR1 and CDR2 sequences are SGHRS and YFSETQ. CDR3 coding DNA: TGCGCCAGCAGCTTGGGACAGGTGAACACTGAAGCTTTCTTT. Translated: CASSLGQVNTEAFF.

In this sample, this clonotype turned up a few times. This chain joins TRBV7-2 and TRBJ2-2; perhaps TRBD2 as D (6 bases). This CDR3 is built from 15 residues. Trimming pared 3 bases from V and 7 bases from J, leaving 15 bases between. Germline CDR1 reads SGHTA; CDR2 reads FQGNSA. CDR3 nucleotide sequence: TGTGCCAGCAGCTTCTTGCCGGGGGTTCTCGGGGAGCTGTTTTTT. It encodes CASSFLPGVLGELFF.

The genes are TRBV7-8 and TRBJ1-1; D not certain. The CDR3 contains 11 residues. Germline loops: CDR1 SGHVS, CDR2 FQNEAQ. V was cut by 2 bases and J by 8 bases, with 6 bases left in between. The CDR3 spells CASSLMQEAFF. CDR3 coding DNA: TGTGCCAGCAGCTTAATGCAGGAAGCTTTCTTT.